This TCR beta chain was documented in a study of CD8 T cells in Susac syndrome. The CDR3 runs 16 residues. The germline V gene has CDR1 GTSNPN and CDR2 SVGIG (reference sequence). Trimming took 4 bases from V and 6 from J; bases not matched to a gene: 15. Random-hexamer reverse transcription was applied to about 0.5 to 1 ug RNA. TCR beta CDR3 was amplified by immunoSEQ covering 54 Vbeta and 13 Jbeta. One entry per CDR3 protein, called by TCRdb with MiXCR from the immunoSEQ multiplex PCR reads. The table records fewer than 85,000 distinct CDR3 sequences, about 94% of them present only once. It was negative isolation that provided the CD8+ and CD4+ T cells, whereas TEMRA cells were enriched by FACS.

The receptor comes from a human donor with multiple sclerosis. The rearrangement joins TRBV30 to TRBJ2-3, with 8 bases aligning to TRBD2. The sample comprised CD8+ T cells from PBMCs. This chain's CDR3 is CAWKDRVGLGGDTQYF. In DNA form, the CDR3 reads TGTGCCTGGAAGGATAGGGTGGGACTAGGGGGGGATACGCAGTATTTT.